A selection of T cell receptor beta chains follows, all from one sample in a study of CD8+CD57+ T cells in acquired aplastic anemia. TCRdb recomputed calls from the reads with MiXCR, one row per CDR3 protein. The profile covers some 200,000 distinct CDR3 sequences, with roughly 35% appearing a single time and around 1.1% taken by the ten largest. The sequenced sample was sorted CD4+, CD8+, or CD8+CD57+ T cells (not recorded which) from PBMCs. The receptors derive from a human donor in good health, serving as a control. Each CDR3 is given with its conserved first and last residue. D genes are given only for firm matches. For some rows the clone size is stated as once, few or many, or as a class when expanded; others skip it.

TRBV30	NA	12	TRBJ2-7	many	CAWSAGTYEQYF	TGTGCCTGGAGCGCCGGAACCTACGAGCAGTACTTC
TRBV12-3/TRBV12-4	TRBD2	14	TRBJ2-1	NA	CASTPGLEYNEQFF	TGTGCCAGCACCCCGGGACTAGAGTACAATGAGCAGTTCTTC
TRBV7-8	NA	15	TRBJ2-7	once	CASSPDRPSSYEQYF	TGTGCCAGCAGCCCTGACCGGCCAAGCTCCTACGAGCAGTACTTC
TRBV29-1	TRBD2	14	TRBJ2-3	many	CSAGTSGGIDTQYF	TGCAGCGCTGGGACTAGCGGGGGCATAGATACGCAGTATTTT
TRBV5-1	TRBD2	14	TRBJ2-1	many	CASSTGLAYNEQFF	TGCGCCAGCAGCACGGGACTAGCGTACAATGAGCAGTTCTTC
TRBV29-1	TRBD2	14	TRBJ2-2	NA	CSVRLAGDTGELFF	TGCAGCGTAAGACTAGCGGGGGACACCGGGGAGCTGTTTTTT
TRBV20-1	NA	13	TRBJ1-1	many	CSARDTGRTEAFF	TGCAGTGCTAGAGATACGGGGCGCACTGAAGCTTTCTTT
TRBV10-2	NA	14	TRBJ1-2	many	CASSGDPFAYGYTF	TGCGCCAGCAGTGGAGATCCCTTTGCCTATGGCTACACCTTC
TRBV2	NA	13	TRBJ2-7	few	CASSGRTGTEQYF	TGTGCCAGCAGTGGACGGACGGGGACCGAGCAGTACTTC
TRBV27	NA	13	TRBJ1-5	few	CASSSTSPLRQHF	TGTGCCAGCAGTTCCACGAGCCCGCTACGCCAGCATTTT
TRBV10-1	NA	15	TRBJ2-5	NA	CASSSQGPEGETQYF	TGCGCCAGCAGCTCTCAAGGACCCGAGGGAGAGACCCAGTACTTC
TRBV5-1	TRBD2	16	TRBJ2-1	NA	CASGGPSGVSYNEQFF	TGCGCCAGCGGGGGGCCTAGCGGGGTTTCCTACAATGAGCAGTTCTTC
TRBV24-1	NA	14	TRBJ2-7	NA	CATSDGQRWGEQYF	TGTGCCACCAGTGATGGACAACGATGGGGCGAGCAGTACTTC
TRBV15	TRBD2	15	TRBJ2-7	once	CATSRRTSGSYEQYF	TGTGCCACCAGCAGACGGACTAGCGGTTCCTACGAGCAGTACTTC
TRBV9	NA	15	TRBJ2-6	many	CASSTRPVPANVLTF	TGTGCCAGCAGCACCCGACCAGTCCCGGCCAACGTCCTGACTTTC
TRBV2	NA	16	TRBJ1-1	NA	CASSEALVGANTEAFF	TGTGCCAGCAGTGAAGCGCTTGTGGGAGCTAACACTGAAGCTTTCTTT
TRBV6-1	NA	13	TRBJ2-7	few	CASRGSNDGEQYF	TGTGCCAGCCGCGGGTCAAACGATGGGGAGCAGTACTTC
TRBV19	TRBD1	14	TRBJ1-5	many	CASSAQGGWQPQHF	TGTGCCAGTAGTGCCCAGGGGGGTTGGCAGCCCCAGCATTTT
TRBV6-1	TRBD1	16	TRBJ1-2	few	CASSLQTGTGVYGYTF	TGTGCCAGCAGCCTACAAACCGGGACAGGGGTCTATGGCTACACCTTC
TRBV20-1	NA	15	TRBJ2-7	many	CSARDRRGVHYEQYF	TGCAGTGCTAGAGATCGCAGAGGGGTACACTACGAGCAGTACTTC
TRBV7-8	NA	19	TRBJ1-1	few	CASSLRADTRGLGNTEALF	TGTGCCAGCAGCTTACGCGCGGACACGAGGGGTTTGGGGAACACTGAAGCTCTCTTT
TRBV30	NA	16	TRBJ1-2	few	CAWRERWGKGIYGYTF	TGTGCCTGGAGGGAACGTTGGGGAAAGGGTATCTATGGCTACACCTTC
TRBV20-1	NA	13	TRBJ1-1	many	CSARAELNTEAFF	TGCAGTGCTAGAGCAGAGTTGAACACTGAAGCTTTCTTT
TRBV5-6	NA	14	TRBJ1-5	few	CASSSTSGNQPQHF	TGTGCCAGCAGTTCTACTTCGGGCAATCAGCCCCAGCATTTT
TRBV20-1	NA	18	TRBJ1-6	NA	CSARPPQGRASYNSPLHF	TGCAGTGCTAGACCGCCACAAGGAAGGGCGTCCTATAATTCACCCCTCCACTTT
TRBV4-3	TRBD2	14	TRBJ2-3	few	CASSQDWGGDTQYF	TGCGCCAGCAGCCAAGATTGGGGGGGTGATACGCAGTATTTT
TRBV2	TRBD1	14	TRBJ1-1	NA	CASGTGDRGTEAFF	TGTGCCAGCGGCACCGGCGACAGGGGTACTGAAGCTTTCTTT
TRBV2	NA	16	TRBJ2-7	NA	CASRLHGRFASYEQYF	TGTGCCAGCAGATTACACGGACGGTTTGCCTCCTACGAGCAGTACTTC
TRBV12-3/TRBV12-4	TRBD1	13	TRBJ1-2	many	CASSAPQGRGYTF	TGTGCCAGCAGTGCGCCACAGGGGAGAGGCTACACCTTC